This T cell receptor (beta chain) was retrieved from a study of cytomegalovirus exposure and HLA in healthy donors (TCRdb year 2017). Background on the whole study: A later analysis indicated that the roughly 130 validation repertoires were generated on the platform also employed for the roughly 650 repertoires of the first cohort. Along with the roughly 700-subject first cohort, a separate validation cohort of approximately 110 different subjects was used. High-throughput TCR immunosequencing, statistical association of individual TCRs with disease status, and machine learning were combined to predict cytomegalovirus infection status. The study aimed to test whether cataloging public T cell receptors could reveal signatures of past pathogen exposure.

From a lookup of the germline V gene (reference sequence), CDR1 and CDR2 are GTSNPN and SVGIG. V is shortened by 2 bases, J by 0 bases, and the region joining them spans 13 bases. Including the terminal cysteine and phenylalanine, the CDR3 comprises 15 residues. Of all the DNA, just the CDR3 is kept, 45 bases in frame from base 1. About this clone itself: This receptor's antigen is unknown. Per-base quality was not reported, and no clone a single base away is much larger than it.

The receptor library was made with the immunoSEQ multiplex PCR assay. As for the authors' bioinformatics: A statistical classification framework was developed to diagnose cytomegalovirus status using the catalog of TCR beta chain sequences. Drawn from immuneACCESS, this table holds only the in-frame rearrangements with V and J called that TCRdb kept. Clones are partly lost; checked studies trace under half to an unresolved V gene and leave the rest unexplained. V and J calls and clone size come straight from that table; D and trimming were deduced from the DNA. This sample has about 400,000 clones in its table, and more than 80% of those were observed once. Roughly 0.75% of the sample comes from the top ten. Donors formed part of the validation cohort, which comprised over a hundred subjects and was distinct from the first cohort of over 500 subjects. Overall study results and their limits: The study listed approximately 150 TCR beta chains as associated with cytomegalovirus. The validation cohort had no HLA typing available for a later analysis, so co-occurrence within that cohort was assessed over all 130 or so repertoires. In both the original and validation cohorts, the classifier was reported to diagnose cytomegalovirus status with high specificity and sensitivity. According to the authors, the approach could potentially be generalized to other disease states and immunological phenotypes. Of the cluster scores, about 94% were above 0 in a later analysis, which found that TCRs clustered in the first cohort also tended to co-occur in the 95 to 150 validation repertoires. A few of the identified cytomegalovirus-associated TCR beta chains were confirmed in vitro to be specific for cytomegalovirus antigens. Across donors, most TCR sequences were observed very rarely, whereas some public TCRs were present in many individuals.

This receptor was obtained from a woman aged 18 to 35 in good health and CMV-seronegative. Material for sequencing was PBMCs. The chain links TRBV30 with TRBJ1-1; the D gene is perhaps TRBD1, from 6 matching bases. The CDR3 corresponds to CAWSPRTVMNTEAFF. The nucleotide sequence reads TGTGCCTGGAGTCCCCGGACAGTCATGAACACTGAAGCTTTCTTT.